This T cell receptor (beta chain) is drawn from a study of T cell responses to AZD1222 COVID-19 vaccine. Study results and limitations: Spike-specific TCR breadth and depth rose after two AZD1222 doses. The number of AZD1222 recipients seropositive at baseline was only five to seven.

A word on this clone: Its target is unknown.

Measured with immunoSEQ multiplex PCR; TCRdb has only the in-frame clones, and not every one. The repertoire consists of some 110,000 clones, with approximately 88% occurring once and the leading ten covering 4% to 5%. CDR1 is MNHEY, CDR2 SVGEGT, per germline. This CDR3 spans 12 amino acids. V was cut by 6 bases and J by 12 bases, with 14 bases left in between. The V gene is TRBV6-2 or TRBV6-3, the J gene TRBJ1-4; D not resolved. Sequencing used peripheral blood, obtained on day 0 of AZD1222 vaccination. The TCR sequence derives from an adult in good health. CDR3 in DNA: TGTGCCAGCAGCCGAGGAAGGATGGAACTGTTTTTT. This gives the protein CASSRGRMELFF.